The rows below give T cell receptor beta chains drawn from one sample of a study of Ad26.COV2.S vaccination and SARS-CoV-2 variants. Data came from immunoSEQ multiplex PCR; TCRdb stores just in-frame clones and leaves some out. The table shows over 200,000 clones, with roughly 88% occurring only once. The material sequenced was peripheral blood, taken in a trial of Ad26.COV2.S vaccine versus placebo. The receptors shown here come from a person between 18 and 65 years old who received the Ad26.COV2.S COVID-19 vaccine or a placebo. Both conserved end residues are part of each CDR3. The D gene is left open where the match is weak. Size is stated for part of the rows, as once, few or many counts, or as a class when the clone is expanded.

clone size: .
D gene: .
V gene: TRBV5-1
J gene: TRBJ2-5
CDR3 protein: CASSFTGAQETQYF
CDR3 DNA: TGCGCCAGCAGCTTCACAGGAGCTCAAGAGACCCAGTACTTC

clone size: .
D gene: TRBD2
V gene: TRBV11-2
J gene: TRBJ2-2
CDR3 protein: CASSSWGGTDTGELFF
CDR3 DNA: TGTGCCAGCAGCTCCTGGGGGGGGACGGACACCGGGGAGCTGTTTTTT

clone size: .
D gene: .
V gene: TRBV11-1
J gene: TRBJ2-7
CDR3 protein: CASSLAGPEQYF
CDR3 DNA: TGTGCCAGCAGCTTAGCTGGTCCCGAGCAGTACTTC

clone size: .
D gene: TRBD1
V gene: TRBV11-3
J gene: TRBJ2-1
CDR3 protein: CASSKGQGQNNEQFF
CDR3 DNA: TGTGCCAGCAGCAAAGGACAGGGACAAAACAATGAGCAGTTCTTC

clone size: .
D gene: TRBD1
V gene: TRBV11-2
J gene: TRBJ1-6
CDR3 protein: CASSLLRWDRVPYNSPLHF
CDR3 DNA: TGTGCCAGCAGCCTCCTCCGTTGGGACAGGGTCCCTTATAATTCACCCCTCCACTTT

clone size: .
D gene: .
V gene: TRBV5-1
J gene: TRBJ2-4
CDR3 protein: CASSPGRFVAKNIQYF
CDR3 DNA: TGCGCCAGCAGCCCGGGACGGTTCGTGGCCAAAAACATTCAGTACTTC

clone size: .
D gene: .
V gene: TRBV7-2
J gene: TRBJ2-2
CDR3 protein: CASSPRGAGTGELFF
CDR3 DNA: TGTGCCAGCAGTCCCCGGGGGGCCGGCACCGGGGAGCTGTTTTTT

clone size: .
D gene: TRBD1
V gene: TRBV7-8
J gene: TRBJ1-5
CDR3 protein: CASSGRAGGLVNQPQHF
CDR3 DNA: TGTGCCAGCAGCGGGAGGGCAGGGGGTCTCGTCAATCAGCCCCAGCATTTT

clone size: .
D gene: .
V gene: TRBV19
J gene: TRBJ1-5
CDR3 protein: CASSIDTNSNQPQHF
CDR3 DNA: TGTGCCAGTAGTATAGACACGAATAGCAATCAGCCCCAGCATTTT

clone size: once
D gene: .
V gene: TRBV2
J gene: TRBJ1-5
CDR3 protein: CASSQLGGQLSNQPQHF
CDR3 DNA: TGTGCCAGCAGCCAATTGGGGGGGCAGTTGAGCAATCAGCCCCAGCATTTT

clone size: .
D gene: TRBD1
V gene: TRBV9
J gene: TRBJ2-3
CDR3 protein: CASSHPRQGETDTQYF
CDR3 DNA: TGTGCCAGCAGCCATCCGAGACAGGGGGAGACAGATACGCAGTATTTT

clone size: .
D gene: TRBD1
V gene: TRBV5-1
J gene: TRBJ2-5
CDR3 protein: CASSLVGQGEETQYF
CDR3 DNA: TGCGCCAGCAGCTTGGTCGGACAGGGGGAAGAGACCCAGTACTTC

clone size: .
D gene: .
V gene: TRBV19
J gene: TRBJ1-3
CDR3 protein: CASSSGTYSGNTIYF
CDR3 DNA: TGTGCCAGTAGTTCCGGGACATACTCTGGAAACACCATATATTTT

clone size: .
D gene: TRBD2
V gene: TRBV11-3
J gene: TRBJ2-2
CDR3 protein: CASSGTSGPGGTGELFF
CDR3 DNA: TGTGCCAGCTCCGGGACTAGCGGTCCCGGTGGGACCGGGGAGCTGTTTTTT

clone size: .
D gene: .
V gene: TRBV30
J gene: TRBJ1-5
CDR3 protein: CAWSIPLTASNQPQHF
CDR3 DNA: TGTGCCTGGAGTATCCCTTTGACAGCTAGCAATCAGCCCCAGCATTTT

clone size: once
D gene: .
V gene: TRBV27
J gene: TRBJ2-2
CDR3 protein: CASSLRGTGELFF
CDR3 DNA: TGTGCCAGCAGTTTACGGGGGACCGGGGAGCTGTTTTTT

clone size: .
D gene: .
V gene: TRBV3-1/TRBV3-2
J gene: TRBJ2-5
CDR3 protein: CASSHPGRAQETQYF
CDR3 DNA: TGTGCCAGCAGCCATCCGGGACGGGCCCAAGAGACCCAGTACTTC

clone size: .
D gene: .
V gene: TRBV19
J gene: TRBJ1-1
CDR3 protein: CASSEGPDATEAFF
CDR3 DNA: TGTGCCAGTAGTGAAGGGCCCGACGCCACTGAAGCTTTCTTT

clone size: .
D gene: .
V gene: TRBV4-1
J gene: TRBJ2-5
CDR3 protein: CASSQVGVAAGAQETQYF
CDR3 DNA: TGCGCCAGCAGCCAAGTTGGGGTTGCGGCGGGCGCACAAGAGACCCAGTACTTC

clone size: few
D gene: .
V gene: TRBV6-5
J gene: TRBJ1-6
CDR3 protein: CASRGTHYNSPLHF
CDR3 DNA: TGTGCCAGCAGAGGGACACACTATAATTCACCCCTCCACTTT

clone size: .
D gene: .
V gene: TRBV6-5
J gene: TRBJ1-3
CDR3 protein: CASSSRGAGNTIYF
CDR3 DNA: TGTGCCAGCAGTTCGAGAGGGGCTGGAAACACCATATATTTT

clone size: .
D gene: TRBD2
V gene: TRBV4-3
J gene: TRBJ2-5
CDR3 protein: CASSQDQTSGYQETQYF
CDR3 DNA: TGCGCCAGCAGCCAAGATCAGACTAGCGGGTACCAAGAGACCCAGTACTTC

clone size: once
D gene: .
V gene: TRBV5-4
J gene: TRBJ2-2
CDR3 protein: CASSLAGGGEGELFF
CDR3 DNA: TGTGCCAGCAGCTTGGCGGGGGGCGGTGAAGGGGAGCTGTTTTTT

clone size: .
D gene: TRBD1
V gene: TRBV6-2/TRBV6-3
J gene: TRBJ1-5
CDR3 protein: CASSYPQGAHQPQHF
CDR3 DNA: TGTGCCAGCAGTTACCCCCAGGGGGCGCATCAGCCCCAGCATTTT

clone size: .
D gene: .
V gene: TRBV7-9
J gene: TRBJ2-1
CDR3 protein: CASSATLREEQFF
CDR3 DNA: TGTGCCAGCAGCGCCACGTTGAGGGAGGAGCAGTTCTTC